The source of this T cell receptor beta chain is a study of blood T cell repertoires in COVID-19. Across the whole study: Acute and convalescent COVID-19 specimens originated in the United States, Italy and Spain. From T cells, B-cell-depleted T cells, or PBMCs came the material, which was cDNA or gDNA.

Authors' analysis steps: For nucleated cells, counts were estimated from reference gene primer amplification. Some clones are missing from TCRdb's copy, which holds only in-frame ones; the method was immunoSEQ multiplex PCR. That table gives V, J and clone size, and the DNA gave D and trimming. The table lists roughly 200,000 clones, roughly 82% of them singletons, with more than 7.5% in the top ten. The germline V gene has CDR1 LGHDT and CDR2 YNNKEL (reference sequence). CDR3 length equals 15 residues. V was clipped by 4 bases and J by 0 bases; unmatched bases: 3. Participant-given clinical history determined each cohort assignment.

The sequence derives from a woman younger than 45 who had recovered from COVID-19. This chain uses TRBV3-1 (or the pseudogene TRBV3-2) with TRBJ1-5, with 7 bases aligning to TRBD1. The material sequenced was PBMCs or T cells enriched from blood (not recorded which). CDR3 amino acids: CASSPGTDSNQPQHF. The CDR3 DNA is TGTGCCAGCAGCCCCGGGACAGATAGCAATCAGCCCCAGCATTTT.